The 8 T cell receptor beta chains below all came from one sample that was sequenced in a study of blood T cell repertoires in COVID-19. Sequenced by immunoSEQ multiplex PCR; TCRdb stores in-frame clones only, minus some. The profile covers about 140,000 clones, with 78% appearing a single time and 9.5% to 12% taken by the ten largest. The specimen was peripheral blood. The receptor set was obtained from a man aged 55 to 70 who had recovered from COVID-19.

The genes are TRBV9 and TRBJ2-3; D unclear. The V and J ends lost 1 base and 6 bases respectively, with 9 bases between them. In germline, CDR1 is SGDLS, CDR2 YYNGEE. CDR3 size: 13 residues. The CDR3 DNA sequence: TGTGCCAGCAGCGTAAAGACACTCGATACGCAGTATTTT. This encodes CASSVKTLDTQYF.

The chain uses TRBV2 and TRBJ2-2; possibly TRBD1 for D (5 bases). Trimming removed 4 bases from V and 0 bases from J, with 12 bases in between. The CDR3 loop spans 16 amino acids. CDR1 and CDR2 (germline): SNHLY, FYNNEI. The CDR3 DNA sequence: TGTGCCAGCAGTGGTCTAGGGGCCTCGAACACCGGGGAGCTGTTTTTT. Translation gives CASSGLGASNTGELFF.

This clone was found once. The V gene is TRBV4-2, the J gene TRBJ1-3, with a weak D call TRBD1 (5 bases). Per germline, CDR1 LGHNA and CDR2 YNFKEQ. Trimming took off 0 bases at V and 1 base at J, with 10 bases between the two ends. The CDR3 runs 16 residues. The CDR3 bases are TGTGCCAGCAGCCAAGAGTCTGGGGGGTCTGGAAACACCATATATTTT. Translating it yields CASSQESGGSGNTIYF.

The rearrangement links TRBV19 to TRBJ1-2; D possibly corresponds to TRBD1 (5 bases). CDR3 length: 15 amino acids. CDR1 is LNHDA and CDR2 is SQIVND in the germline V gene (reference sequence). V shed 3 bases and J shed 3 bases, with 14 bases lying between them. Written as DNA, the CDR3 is TGTGCCAGTAGTATGGGGACTGCTGGGGACTATGGCTACACCTTC. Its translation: CASSMGTAGDYGYTF.

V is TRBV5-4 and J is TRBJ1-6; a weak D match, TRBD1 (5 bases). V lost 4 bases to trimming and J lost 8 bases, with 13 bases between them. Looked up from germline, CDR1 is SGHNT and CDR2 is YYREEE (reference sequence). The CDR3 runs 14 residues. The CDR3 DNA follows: TGTGCCAGCAGCCCCGGACAAGTAGATTCACCCCTCCACTTT. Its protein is CASSPGQVDSPLHF.

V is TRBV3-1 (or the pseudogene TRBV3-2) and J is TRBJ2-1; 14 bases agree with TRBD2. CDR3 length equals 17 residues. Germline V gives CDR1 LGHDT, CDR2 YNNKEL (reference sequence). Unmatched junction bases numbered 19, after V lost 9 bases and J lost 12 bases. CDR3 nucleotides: TGTGCCAGTTCAACTGACTTCGGGACTAGCGGGGGTCCGCGGCAGTTCTTC. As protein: CASSTDFGTSGGPRQFF.

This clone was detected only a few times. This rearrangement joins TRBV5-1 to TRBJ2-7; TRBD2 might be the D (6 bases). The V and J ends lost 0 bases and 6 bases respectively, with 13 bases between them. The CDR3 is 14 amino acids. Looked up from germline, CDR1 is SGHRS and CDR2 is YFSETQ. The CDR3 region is CASSLVVGEAEQYF. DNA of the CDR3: TGCGCCAGCAGCTTGGTGGTAGGGGAGGCCGAGCAGTACTTC.

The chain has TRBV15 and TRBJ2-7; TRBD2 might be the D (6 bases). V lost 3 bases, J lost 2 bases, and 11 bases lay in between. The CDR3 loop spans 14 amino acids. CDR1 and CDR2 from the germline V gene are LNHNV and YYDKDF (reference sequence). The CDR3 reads CATSSSSATYEQYF. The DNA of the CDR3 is TGTGCCACCAGCAGTTCTAGCGCGACCTACGAGCAGTACTTC.